This passage covers 26 T cell receptor beta chains from one sample sequenced in a study of blood T cell repertoires in COVID-19. Here immunoSEQ multiplex PCR was the method, and the copy in TCRdb shows in-frame clones only, minus some. This table holds some 220,000 clones, roughly 80% found once. Sequenced sample: peripheral blood. Source of these receptors: an older woman with acute or convalescent COVID-19.

The chain links TRBV3-1 (or the pseudogene TRBV3-2) to TRBJ1-5; D might be TRBD1 (6 bases). CDR3 size: 14 residues. V lost 4 bases, J lost 4 bases, and 11 bases lay in between. Germline values: CDR1 LGHDT, CDR2 YNNKEL (reference sequence). The CDR3 nucleotides are TGTGCCAGCAGCCTCAGGGGCCCAAATCAGCCCCAGCATTTT. Translated: CASSLRGPNQPQHF.

The rearrangement joins TRBV30 to TRBJ1-2, with D uncertain. The V gene's germline CDR1 is GTSNPN and CDR2 SVGIG (reference sequence). The CDR3 length is 13 residues. V lost 0 bases, J lost 8 bases, and 13 bases lay in between. CDR3 sequence reads: CAWSVATGGGYTF. CDR3 in DNA: TGTGCCTGGAGTGTAGCGACGGGTGGGGGCTACACCTTC.

The DNA of the CDR3 is TGTGCCAGCAGCATACAGGGATGGACTGAAGCTTTCTTT. Protein product: CASSIQGWTEAFF. The V and J genes are TRBV7-2 and TRBJ1-1; a weak D match, TRBD1 (6 bases). Germline CDR1 reads SGHTA; CDR2 reads FQGNSA. The CDR3 extends over 13 amino acids. V was cut by 5 bases and J by 5 bases, with 12 bases left in between.

The chain has TRBV9 and TRBJ1-6; D call uncertain. Per the germline V gene, CDR1 is SGDLS and CDR2 is YYNGEE. This CDR3 spans 17 amino acids. V was trimmed by 0 bases and J by 6 bases, leaving 16 bases between them. The CDR3 region has the DNA TGTGCCAGCAGCGTAGGCCCTCGGGTCGTCGGTAATTCACCCCTCCACTTT. Protein sequence: CASSVGPRVVGNSPLHF.

V usage is TRBV5-8 and J usage is TRBJ2-6; TRBD1 matches at 8 bases. This CDR3 spans 16 amino acids. V shed 4 bases and J 2 bases; nucleotides not matched to a gene: 5. Germline lookup yields CDR1 SGHTS and CDR2 YDEGEE. The CDR3 nucleotides read TGTGCCAGCAGCCTTCAACAGGGGGCTGGGGCCAACGTCCTGACTTTC. The encoded protein is CASSLQQGAGANVLTF. Combining the CDR3 with reference TRBV5-8 and TRBJ2-6 gives the whole variable domain EAGVTQSPTHLIKTRGQQATLRCSPISGHTSVYWYQQALGLGLQFLLWYDEGEERNRGNFPPRFSGRQFPNYSSELNVNALELEDSALYLCASSLQQGAGANVLTFGAGSRLTVL.

DNA for the CDR3: TGCAGTGCTAGAGCATCCGGTGGAGCTTTCTTT. Translating gives CSARASGGAFF. This chain joins TRBV20-1 and TRBJ1-1; D is unresolved. The CDR3 consists of 11 residues. V was trimmed by 1 base and J by 10 bases, leaving 10 bases between them. Germline CDR1 reads DFQATT; CDR2 reads SNEGSKA (reference sequence).

The chain recombines TRBV20-1 with TRBJ2-3; D possibly corresponds to TRBD2 (5 bases). The CDR3 length is 14 residues. Germline V lookup: CDR1 DFQATT, CDR2 SNEGSKA (reference sequence). Trimming left V 3 bases short and J 2 bases short, with 12 bases between. The CDR3 sequence is CSASYGLYTDTQYF. DNA of the CDR3: TGCAGTGCTAGTTACGGACTTTACACAGATACGCAGTATTTT.

The chain joins TRBV3-1 (or the pseudogene TRBV3-2) to TRBJ1-1; no reliable D call. The ends were cut back, 6 bases at V and 11 bases at J, with 16 bases in the middle. Germline CDR1 is LGHDT and CDR2 is YNNKEL (reference sequence). CDR3 size: 12 residues. CDR3 loop: CASSLKESRAFF. As DNA, the CDR3 is TGTGCCAGCAGTCTAAAGGAGTCCCGGGCTTTCTTT.

The genes are TRBV2 and TRBJ1-5; D gene ambiguous. This CDR3 region has 13 residues. V lost 4 bases and J 7 bases, leaving 11 bases between the germline ends. CDR1 is SNHLY and CDR2 is FYNNEI in the germline V gene. In DNA, the CDR3 is TGTGCCAGCAGTGCGGGGTTATGGCAGCCCCAGCATTTT. It is translated as CASSAGLWQPQHF.

This chain joins TRBV3-1 (or the pseudogene TRBV3-2) and TRBJ1-1, with D unresolved. Trimming pared 3 bases from V and 4 bases from J, leaving 12 bases between. The CDR3 has 14 amino acids. CDR1 LGHDT and CDR2 YNNKEL come from the germline V gene (reference sequence). CDR3 loop: CASSHLRESTEAFF. CDR3 nucleotides: TGTGCCAGCAGCCACCTGCGGGAATCCACTGAAGCTTTCTTT.

The chain joins TRBV4-2 to TRBJ2-3, with D unclear. CDR1 and CDR2 (germline): LGHNA, YNFKEQ. The CDR3 runs to 15 residues. V lost 5 bases and J lost 6, with 18 bases in between. CDR3 DNA: TGTGCCAGCAGCATAGCAGTTGGTGGTGCTGATACGCAGTATTTT. It yields the protein CASSIAVGGADTQYF.

The chain carries TRBV15 and TRBJ2-7; 8 positions match TRBD2. The CDR3 covers 16 residues. Germline assignment: CDR1 LNHNV and CDR2 YYDKDF (reference sequence). V lost 1 base to trimming and J lost 0 bases; unmatched junction nucleotides: 5. The CDR3 loop reads CATSRGNSGVSYEQYF. DNA of the CDR3: TGTGCCACCAGCAGAGGGAATAGCGGGGTCTCCTACGAGCAGTACTTC.

This sequence joins TRBV4-1 and TRBJ1-2, with 7 nucleotides matching TRBD1. The length of the CDR3 is 15 residues. Germline trimming cut 1 base from V and 7 bases from J; bases unmatched to any gene: 9. In germline, CDR1 is MGHRA, CDR2 YSYEKL. CDR3 region: CASSQGGGASFGYTF. DNA of the CDR3: TGCGCCAGCAGCCAAGGAGGGGGCGCCAGTTTTGGCTACACCTTC.

This clone is a singleton in its sample. The rearrangement joins TRBV11-2 to TRBJ2-7; D possibly corresponds to TRBD1 (6 bases). CDR3 size: 14 residues. Trimming stripped 10 bases from V and 0 bases from J, with 16 bases between. The germline gives CDR1 SGHAT, CDR2 FQNNGV. The CDR3, as DNA: TGTGCCACCGCCCTGGACAGTTCCTCCTACGAGCAGTACTTC. Encoded protein: CATALDSSSYEQYF. Full variable domain (rest looked up from reference TRBV11-2 and TRBJ2-7): EAGVAQSPRYKIIEKRQSVAFWCNPISGHATLYWYQQILGQGPKLLIQFQNNGVVDDSQLPKDRFSAERLKGVDSTLKIQPAKLEDSAVYLCATALDSSSYEQYFGPGTRLTVT.

The chain links TRBV7-3 to TRBJ2-3, with D maybe TRBD2 (5 bases). This CDR3 region has 15 residues. V was shortened by 5 bases and J by 1 base, with 13 bases between the two germline ends. Per germline, CDR1 SGHTA and CDR2 FQGTGA. The CDR3, as DNA: TGTGCCAGCAGCCAAGGGAGCGGCCGCACAGATACGCAGTATTTT. Amino acid sequence: CASSQGSGRTDTQYF.

The chain is built from TRBV7-2 and TRBJ1-5; 9 nucleotides line up with TRBD1. The germline V gene encodes CDR1 SGHTA and CDR2 FQGNSA. The CDR3 loop spans 15 amino acids. V shed 1 base, J shed 9 bases, and the junction held 7 bases outside the gene matches. CDR3 region: CASSLGTGADWPQHF. Written as DNA, the CDR3 is TGTGCCAGCAGCTTAGGGACAGGGGCCGATTGGCCCCAGCATTTT.

This clone was counted once. V and J are TRBV5-4 and TRBJ1-4; TRBD1 agrees at 7 bases. This CDR3 has 15 residues. CDR1 and CDR2 (germline): SGHNT, YYREEE (reference sequence). The junction had 10 bases not matched to a gene; V was cut back by 4 bases and J by 7 bases. CDR3 DNA sequence: TGTGCCAGCAGCGCGAAGACAGGGAGTGTTGAAAAACTGTTTTTT. This codes for CASSAKTGSVEKLFF.

The V call is TRBV7-4, the J call TRBJ1-6, with 7 bases lining up with TRBD1. V dropped 7 bases and J dropped 4; count of bases not matched to a gene: 16. Germline V lookup: CDR1 SGHVT, CDR2 SQSDAQ. The CDR3 has 18 residues. CDR3 amino acids: CASTLGVPDRSYNSPLHF. The CDR3, as DNA: TGTGCCAGCACCCTAGGGGTCCCGGACAGGTCTTATAATTCACCCCTCCACTTT.

This clone was recorded only once. The chain employs TRBV6-2 or TRBV6-3 and TRBJ2-3, with 8 bases matching TRBD2. Trimming took 1 base from V and 2 from J; bases not matched to a gene: 2. This CDR3 region has 15 residues. Germline CDR1 reads MNHEY; CDR2 reads SVGEGT. The CDR3 here is CASSYLAGPTDTQYF. The CDR3 DNA follows: TGTGCCAGCAGTTACTTAGCGGGGCCCACAGATACGCAGTATTTT.

The rearrangement joins TRBV7-8 to TRBJ2-5; D uncertain. The CDR3 extends over 13 amino acids. V was pared by 1 base and J by 2 bases, with 5 bases between. CDR1 and CDR2 from the germline V gene are SGHVS and FQNEAQ. The CDR3 spells CASSLGRQETQYF. DNA for the CDR3: TGTGCCAGCAGCTTAGGGCGGCAAGAGACCCAGTACTTC. Full variable domain (rest looked up from reference TRBV7-8 and TRBJ2-5): GAGVSQSPRYKVAKRGQDVALRCDPISGHVSLFWYQQALGQGPEFLTYFQNEAQLDKSGLPSDRFFAERPEGSVSTLKIQRTQQEDSAVYLCASSLGRQETQYFGPGTRLLVL.

The V call is TRBV29-1, the J call TRBJ1-1; D remains ambiguous. There are 11 residues in the CDR3. Trimming stripped 6 bases from V and 10 bases from J, with 15 bases between. Germline-derived CDR1 and CDR2 are SQVTM and ANQGSEA. The CDR3 region has the DNA TGCAGCGTGCAGATGGGCAATGGAGCTTTCTTT. This codes for CSVQMGNGAFF.

The genes are TRBV5-1 and TRBJ1-1; D is unresolved. The CDR3 is 16 amino acids. With 3 bases removed from V and 1 base from J, the gap between germline ends came to 16 bases. Germline loops: CDR1 SGHRS, CDR2 YFSETQ. In nucleotides, the CDR3 is TGCGCCAGCAGCTCCGTAACCGGGAAGCCGAACACTGAAGCTTTCTTT. Translating gives CASSSVTGKPNTEAFF.

This clone was recorded a few times. The chain links TRBV9 to TRBJ2-7; 9 bases align to TRBD2. V shed 4 bases and J 4 bases; nucleotides not matched to a gene: 6. The CDR3 loop spans 14 amino acids. CDR1 is SGDLS and CDR2 is YYNGEE in the germline V gene. The CDR3 region has the DNA TGTGCCAGCAGCATTAGCGGGGGACCTTACGAGCAGTACTTC. Protein: CASSISGGPYEQYF.

The chain carries TRBV4-2 and TRBJ2-3; a possible D gene is TRBD2 (6 bases). The CDR3 is made up of 14 amino acids. The V and J ends lost 0 bases and 6 bases respectively, with 10 bases between them. The V gene's germline CDR1 is LGHNA and CDR2 YNFKEQ. The CDR3 loop reads CASSQDLRGDTQYF. The CDR3 nucleotides are TGTGCCAGCAGCCAAGATCTTCGGGGGGATACGCAGTATTTT.

The rearrangement links TRBV6-1 to TRBJ1-6; maybe TRBD1 (6 bases). V lost 2 bases to trimming and J lost 2 bases, with 7 bases between them. The length of the CDR3 is 15 residues. CDR1 MNHNS and CDR2 SASEGT come from the germline V gene. CDR3: CASSETGPYNSPLHF. The CDR3 bases are TGTGCCAGCAGTGAAACAGGGCCCTATAATTCACCCCTCCACTTT.

J is TRBJ2-1 and V is TRBV5-4; D perhaps matches TRBD1 (6 bases). The CDR3 spans 15 residues. Deletions cut 0 bases from V and 4 bases from J, with 11 bases between. The V gene's germline CDR1 is SGHNT and CDR2 YYREEE (reference sequence). CDR3 nucleotide sequence: TGTGCCAGCAGCTTGGGGACAGTGATGTACAATGAGCAGTTCTTC. Translated, it gives CASSLGTVMYNEQFF. Full variable domain (missing parts from reference TRBV5-4 and TRBJ2-1): ETGVTQSPTHLIKTRGQQVTLRCSSQSGHNTVSWYQQALGQGPQFIFQYYREEENGRGNFPPRFSGLQFPNYSSELNVNALELDDSALYLCASSLGTVMYNEQFFGPGTRLTVL.